Below, 18 T cell receptor beta chains from the same sample are listed, as sequenced in a study of persistence of HIV-infected CD4 T cells. Antigens for these TCRs are unknown. This was the immunoSEQ version 4 assay in survey mode. TCRdb's copy holds only in-frame clones and misses some; the assay was immunoSEQ multiplex PCR. The sample gives around 60,000 clones, less than 85% of which show up once; more than 1.5% is in the top ten. Cells were stimulated with overlapping HIV-1 Gag 15-mer peptides. CD40L/CD69 double-negative CD45RO-high memory CD4+ T cells were collected. This material consisted of CD4+ T cells sorted from PBMCs after roughly 18-hour stimulation, taken from a patient who received antiretroviral therapy. The receptors stem from an adult man with HIV who was CMV-seropositive.

Concerning this clone itself: Distinct nucleotide sequences in the sample also encode this CDR3. This chain links TRBV6-5 with TRBJ1-2; no clear D. The length of the CDR3 is 14 residues. Germline V CDR1 and CDR2: MNHEY, SVGAGI. The ends were cut back, 0 bases at V and 5 bases at J, with 10 bases in the middle. CDR3 in amino acids: CASSYSIRAYGYTF. The CDR3 DNA is TGTGCCAGCAGTTACTCGATCCGGGCTTATGGCTACACCTTC.

J is TRBJ1-2 and V is TRBV5-1, with a possible D match to TRBD1 (5 bases). CDR1 is SGHRS and CDR2 is YFSETQ in the germline V gene. The ends were cut back, 2 bases at V and 2 bases at J, with 13 bases in the middle. This CDR3 has 15 amino acids. The CDR3 reads CASSFGGGGNYGYTF. The CDR3 nucleotides are TGCGCCAGCAGCTTTGGCGGCGGGGGGAACTATGGCTACACCTTC.

This clone appeared a few times. This chain connects TRBV2 to TRBJ2-5; possibly TRBD1 or TRBD2 for D (6 bases each). With 8 bases removed from V and 2 bases from J, the gap between germline ends came to 9 bases. CDR3 length: 12 residues. The germline V gene has CDR1 SNHLY and CDR2 FYNNEI. CDR3 coding DNA: TGTGCCAGCGGGGGGCTACAAGAGACCCAGTACTTC. Translating gives CASGGLQETQYF.

The sample holds a few counts of this clone. This chain joins TRBV3-1 (or the pseudogene TRBV3-2) and TRBJ1-4, with D uncertain. CDR1 is LGHDT and CDR2 is YNNKEL in the germline V gene (reference sequence). There are 16 residues in the CDR3. Trimming left V 4 bases short and J 0 bases short, with 12 bases between. CDR3 amino acids: CASSPRTAATNEKLFF. The CDR3 DNA sequence: TGTGCCAGCAGCCCTCGGACGGCTGCAACTAATGAAAAACTGTTTTTT.

This clone appeared a single time. The genes are TRBV2 and TRBJ2-1; 7 positions agree with TRBD1. The CDR3 contains 12 residues. V was pared by 8 bases and J by 4 bases, with 2 bases of the junction left unmatched. Per germline, CDR1 SNHLY and CDR2 FYNNEI. The CDR3 loop is CASGGQYNEQFF. The CDR3 DNA is TGTGCCAGCGGGGGACAGTACAATGAGCAGTTCTTC. Full variable domain (missing parts from reference TRBV2 and TRBJ2-1): EPEVTQTPSHQVTQMGQEVILRCVPISNHLYFYWYRQILGQKVEFLVSFYNNEISEKSEIFDDQFSVERPDGSNFTLKIRSTKLEDSAMYFCASGGQYNEQFFGPGTRLTVL.

This clone was detected only a few times. This chain connects TRBV20-1 to TRBJ2-1; the match to TRBD1 covers 8 bases. The CDR3 length is 9 residues. Germline CDR1 and CDR2: DFQATT and SNEGSKA (reference sequence). With 3 bases clipped from V and 14 bases from J, the junction kept 0 bases outside the gene matches. Here the CDR3 DNA reads TGCAGTGCTAGGACAGGGGAGTTCTTC. The encoded protein is CSARTGEFF.

The gene calls are TRBV10-3 and TRBJ1-2; possibly TRBD1 for D (5 bases). V was cut by 4 bases and J by 2 bases, with 8 bases left in between. This CDR3 has 13 residues. In germline, CDR1 is ENHRY, CDR2 SYGVKD. CDR3 protein: CAISGRENYGYTF. CDR3 sequence (DNA): TGTGCCATCAGTGGCAGGGAGAACTATGGCTACACCTTC.

The J gene is TRBJ2-5, the V gene TRBV19, with TRBD1 matching over 7 bases. The germline V gene encodes CDR1 LNHDA and CDR2 SQIVND (reference sequence). V shed 3 bases, J shed 1 base, and the junction held 8 bases outside the gene matches. The CDR3 sequence is 16 residues long. CDR3 protein: CASSMRTGQLQETQYF. The DNA of the CDR3 is TGTGCCAGTAGTATGCGAACGGGACAGCTCCAAGAGACCCAGTACTTC.

This rearrangement joins TRBV3-1 (or the pseudogene TRBV3-2) to TRBJ1-5; D uncertain. V dropped 5 bases and J dropped 5 bases, with 22 bases sitting between them. The CDR3 is 17 amino acids. Germline V lookup: CDR1 LGHDT, CDR2 YNNKEL (reference sequence). The CDR3 region is CASSYWDPIWHHQPQHF. The CDR3 nucleotides read TGTGCCAGCAGCTACTGGGATCCCATTTGGCATCATCAGCCCCAGCATTTT.

The CDR3 DNA reads as TGTGCCAGCAGTTTCGGGGGGCAAATCGATGAGCAGTTCTTC. It codes for CASSFGGQIDEQFF. The chain couples TRBV28 to TRBJ2-1, with D perhaps matching TRBD2 (7 bases). This CDR3 is 14 amino acids long. Germline-derived CDR1 and CDR2 are MDHEN and SYDVKM. Trimming stripped 3 bases from V and 8 bases from J, with 14 bases between.

This chain connects TRBV5-6 to TRBJ1-2; D remains unclear. CDR3 length equals 13 residues. Trimming stripped 3 bases from V and 3 bases from J, with 9 bases between. Germline CDR1 SGHDT, CDR2 YYEEEE. CDR3 loop: CASSWEGDYGYTF. The CDR3 region has the DNA TGTGCCAGCAGCTGGGAGGGCGACTATGGCTACACCTTC.

J is TRBJ1-5 and V is TRBV2; a weak D match, TRBD1 (5 bases). The CDR3 contains 16 residues. V lost 4 bases, J lost 1 base, and 14 bases lay in between. CDR1 is SNHLY, CDR2 FYNNEI, per germline. The CDR3 DNA is TGTGCCAGCAGTGCCCCCAAGCGGGGGAGCAATCAGCCCCAGCATTTT. This gives the protein CASSAPKRGSNQPQHF.

By share, this clone counts as medium-sized. The chain couples TRBV5-4 to TRBJ1-2, with no clear D. In germline, CDR1 is SGHNT, CDR2 YYREEE (reference sequence). The CDR3 has 12 residues. Trimming removed 0 bases at V and 8 bases at J, with 8 bases between. The CDR3 protein is CASSLGAGGYTF. DNA for the CDR3: TGTGCCAGCAGCTTGGGAGCGGGGGGCTACACCTTC.

The V call is TRBV27, the J call TRBJ2-1, with D hard to call. The germline V gene encodes CDR1 MNHEY and CDR2 SMNVEV (reference sequence). CDR3 size: 14 residues. V was shortened by 6 bases and J by 4 bases, with 13 bases between the two germline ends. In DNA form, the CDR3 reads TGTGCCAGCAGCTTGGCCCAGAATTACAATGAGCAGTTCTTC. Translated, it gives CASSLAQNYNEQFF.

The V call is TRBV18, the J call TRBJ2-7, with D maybe TRBD1 (7 bases). The CDR3 totals 16 residues. The ends were cut back, 3 bases at V and 0 bases at J, with 15 bases in the middle. Germline-derived CDR1 and CDR2 are KGHSH and LQKENI. CDR3: CASSPRQGLSSYEQYF. CDR3 in DNA: TGTGCCAGCTCACCTAGACAGGGACTCAGCTCCTACGAGCAGTACTTC.

The J gene is TRBJ2-3, the V gene TRBV24-1, with D uncertain. Trimming removed 3 bases from V and 0 bases from J, with 12 bases in between. The CDR3 loop spans 16 amino acids. CDR1 and CDR2 (germline): KGHDR, SFDVKD. CDR3 DNA sequence: TGTGCCACCAGTGATCCGGACCCGACTAGCACAGATACGCAGTATTTT. It specifies CATSDPDPTSTDTQYF.

In this sample, this clone turned up a few times. The chain carries TRBV4-1 and TRBJ1-2; D perhaps matches TRBD1 (5 bases). This CDR3 is built from 14 residues. Trimming shortened V by 6 bases and J by 2 bases, and 13 bases separated the two germline ends. CDR1 is MGHRA, CDR2 YSYEKL, per germline. This CDR3 reads CASSNRGRNYGYTF. The CDR3 bases are TGCGCCAGCAGTAATAGGGGAAGGAACTATGGCTACACCTTC.

The V and J genes are TRBV18 and TRBJ2-3; D not certain. CDR1 and CDR2 (germline): KGHSH, LQKENI. V gave up 2 bases and J gave up 5 bases, with 14 bases separating them. This CDR3 spans 15 amino acids. The CDR3, as DNA: TGTGCCAGCTCACCAGGCCAGCTGTTGGGAGATACGCAGTATTTT. Protein: CASSPGQLLGDTQYF.